The rows below give T cell receptor beta chains drawn from one sample of a study of blood T cell repertoires in COVID-19. Libraries were prepared by immunoSEQ multiplex PCR; TCRdb keeps only in-frame clonotypes and omits some of them. The table shows roughly 210,000 clones, with roughly 84% occurring only once. The source material was PBMCs or T cells enriched from blood (not recorded which). All receptors derive from a man aged 25-45 years in a cohort exposed to, infected with or recovered from COVID-19 (not recorded which). Each CDR3 is given without its conserved first and last residue. The D gene is left open where the match is weak. Clone size is shown for a subset of rows, as once, few, many or a class of expanded clone.

TRBV5-1	TRBD2	-	TRBJ2-7	ASSTGTSGRVKYEQY
TRBV18	-	-	TRBJ1-4	ASSPRGTFATNEKLF
TRBV9	TRBD1	-	TRBJ2-2	ASSTTGQGNTGELF
TRBV19	TRBD2	-	TRBJ2-1	ASSIISGSFGEQF
TRBV11-2	-	-	TRBJ1-2	ASSFQGSNYGYT
TRBV27	-	-	TRBJ1-1	ASSPHRVTEAF
TRBV7-6	-	-	TRBJ1-4	ASSTRPSAAQQWGVTNEKLF
TRBV15	-	-	TRBJ1-2	ATSRGSTDLRPT
TRBV7-2	TRBD1	-	TRBJ2-7	ASSLTTGGGYEQY
TRBV24-1	-	-	TRBJ2-7	ATSDPGGHEQY
TRBV5-1	-	-	TRBJ2-7	ASRGTRSYEQY
TRBV18	-	-	TRBJ2-3	ASSPRSGHTSTDTQY
TRBV27	TRBD1	-	TRBJ1-2	ASNGQGSSYT
TRBV27	TRBD2	-	TRBJ2-7	ASSSVAGGSYEQY
TRBV5-1	TRBD2	-	TRBJ2-7	ASSLAGLAGPLTYEQY
TRBV11-3	-	-	TRBJ2-3	ASSYGGSTDTQY
TRBV6-5	-	-	TRBJ2-7	ASSYDWSTYEQY
TRBV18	-	-	TRBJ2-2	ASSPSEFTGELF
TRBV28	-	-	TRBJ1-5	ASSSIQGVNQPQH
TRBV6-4	TRBD2	-	TRBJ2-1	ASSGTSGSNEQF
TRBV25-1	-	-	TRBJ1-2	ASSLMYGYT
TRBV5-8	-	-	TRBJ2-4	ASTYRGYIQY
TRBV28	TRBD1	few	TRBJ1-6	ASSGQDNSPLH
TRBV3-1/TRBV3-2	-	-	TRBJ1-4	ASSRKDRIATNEKLF